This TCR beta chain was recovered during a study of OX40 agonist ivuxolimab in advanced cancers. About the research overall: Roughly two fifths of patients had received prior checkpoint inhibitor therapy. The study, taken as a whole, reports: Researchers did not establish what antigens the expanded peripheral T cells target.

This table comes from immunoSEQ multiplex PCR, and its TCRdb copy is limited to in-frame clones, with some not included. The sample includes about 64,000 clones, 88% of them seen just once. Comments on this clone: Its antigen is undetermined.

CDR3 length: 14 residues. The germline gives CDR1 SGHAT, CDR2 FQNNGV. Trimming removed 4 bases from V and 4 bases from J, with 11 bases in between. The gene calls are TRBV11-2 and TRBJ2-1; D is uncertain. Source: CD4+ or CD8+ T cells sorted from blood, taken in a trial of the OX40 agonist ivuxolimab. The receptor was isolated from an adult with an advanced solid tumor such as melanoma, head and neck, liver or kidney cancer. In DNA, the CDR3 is TGTGCCAGCAGCTCAATGGACGGTTACAATGAGCAGTTCTTC. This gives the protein CASSSMDGYNEQFF.